These 32 T cell receptor beta chains were sequenced from one sample in a study of blood T cell repertoires in COVID-19. Sequencing used immunoSEQ multiplex PCR; TCRdb keeps in-frame clones, though not all of them. The repertoire holds about 240,000 clones, with about 90% as singletons. Sequencing was done on a sample of PBMCs or T cells enriched from blood (not recorded which). The receptor source for this set is a woman aged 40 to 49 with acute COVID-19.

The chain has TRBV10-1 and TRBJ1-1, with 7 bases lining up with TRBD1. Losses at the gene ends were 0 bases for V and 3 bases for J; bases not matched to a gene: 7. Germline V CDR1 and CDR2: WNHNN, SYGVQD (reference sequence). CDR3 size: 16 residues. The CDR3 region is CASSESSGGSYTEAFF. The CDR3 bases are TGCGCCAGCAGTGAGTCTTCAGGGGGATCGTACACTGAAGCTTTCTTT.

Concerning this clone: Germline is not matched at one junction end, which may reflect a read error. This chain connects TRBV3-1 (or the pseudogene TRBV3-2) to TRBJ1-1, with D unclear. This CDR3 spans 13 amino acids. Germline V gene data show CDR1 as LGHDT and CDR2 as YNNKEL (reference sequence). The CDR3 nucleotides read TGTGCCAGCAGCCAAGATCAGTACACCGAAGCTTTCTTT. Its protein is CASSQDQYTEAFF.

The CDR3 coding sequence is TGTGCCAGTAGTTTGGGACTAGCGGCAGATACGCAGTATTTT. This gives the protein CASSLGLAADTQYF. The chain recombines TRBV19 with TRBJ2-3, with TRBD2 matching over 11 bases. The CDR3 loop spans 14 amino acids. In germline, CDR1 is LNHDA, CDR2 SQIVND (reference sequence). With 5 bases clipped from V and 4 bases from J, the junction kept 2 bases outside the gene matches.

The J gene is TRBJ2-7, the V gene TRBV11-2; 8 bases map to TRBD2. V lost 5 bases to trimming and J lost 5 bases; unmatched junction nucleotides: 11. CDR1 SGHAT and CDR2 FQNNGV come from the germline V gene. The CDR3 is 15 residues long. The chain's CDR3 is CASSPGGEGLNEQYF. The CDR3 nucleotides are TGTGCCAGCAGCCCGGGGGGGGAGGGCCTCAACGAGCAGTACTTC.

This clone was recorded once. This rearrangement joins TRBV5-8 to TRBJ1-1; TRBD1 might be the D (5 bases). CDR3 length: 13 amino acids. Trimming removed 5 bases at V and 4 bases at J, with 12 bases between. Per the germline V gene, CDR1 is SGHTS and CDR2 is YDEGEE. The CDR3 bases are TGTGCCAGCAGAGGAGGGGCGATCACTGAAGCTTTCTTT. Encoded protein: CASRGGAITEAFF.

This chain links TRBV2 with TRBJ1-4, with D possibly TRBD1 on 6 matching bases. Germline lookup yields CDR1 SNHLY and CDR2 FYNNEI. The germline V and J ends were trimmed by 5 bases and 3 bases, with 10 bases remaining between them. The CDR3 covers 14 residues. CDR3 coding DNA: TGTGCCAGCAGTAGGACAGCGGCTAATGAAAAACTGTTTTTT. Residues: CASSRTAANEKLFF.

The chain recombines TRBV11-3 with TRBJ2-2, with D tentatively TRBD1 (6 bases). Germline V gene data show CDR1 as SGHNT and CDR2 as YENEEA. The CDR3 contains 15 residues. Trimming left V 3 bases short and J 2 bases short, with 10 bases between. The CDR3 DNA sequence: TGTGCCAGCAGCTTCAGGGGACCTAACACCGGGGAGCTGTTTTTT. Its protein is CASSFRGPNTGELFF.

The chain uses TRBV2 and TRBJ2-4; TRBD2 might be the D (5 bases). This CDR3 is built from 17 residues. In germline, CDR1 is SNHLY, CDR2 FYNNEI. The V and J ends lost 5 bases and 0 bases respectively, with 17 bases between them. The CDR3 loop reads CASSRGSGVLAKNIQYF. Here the CDR3 DNA reads TGTGCCAGCAGTCGCGGAAGCGGAGTACTAGCCAAAAACATTCAGTACTTC.

The V call is TRBV2, the J call TRBJ2-7; TRBD2 matches at 8 bases. V lost 6 bases to trimming and J lost 3 bases; unmatched junction nucleotides: 7. Looked up from germline, CDR1 is SNHLY and CDR2 is FYNNEI. The CDR3 has 14 amino acids. The CDR3 here is CASRPQSGSYEQYF. CDR3 sequence (DNA): TGTGCCAGCAGACCCCAAAGCGGGAGCTACGAGCAGTACTTC. Full variable domain (remainder filled in from reference TRBV2 and TRBJ2-7): EPEVTQTPSHQVTQMGQEVILRCVPISNHLYFYWYRQILGQKVEFLVSFYNNEISEKSEIFDDQFSVERPDGSNFTLKIRSTKLEDSAMYFCASRPQSGSYEQYFGPGTRLTVT.

V usage is TRBV10-2 and J usage is TRBJ2-1, with a possible D match to TRBD2 (6 bases). The V end was cut by 6 bases, the J end by 6 bases, with 18 bases between. CDR3 length: 15 residues. CDR1 is WSHSY and CDR2 is SAAADI in the germline V gene. The CDR3 loop is CASRRKGLLANEQFF. CDR3 DNA: TGCGCCAGCAGGAGGAAGGGACTCCTAGCCAATGAGCAGTTCTTC.

V and J are TRBV27 and TRBJ2-3; 10 bases line up with TRBD1. The V gene's germline CDR1 is MNHEY and CDR2 SMNVEV (reference sequence). J gave up 4 bases and V 2 bases, and 9 bases lay outside the gene matches. The CDR3 totals 17 residues. The CDR3 coding sequence is TGTGCCAGCAGTTTAAGAGGTGACAGGGGGCGACCAGATACGCAGTATTTT. Protein product: CASSLRGDRGRPDTQYF.

This clone has just one count. The chain combines TRBV4-1 with TRBJ2-7; TRBD2 aligns across 7 bases. The CDR3 runs to 17 residues. Germline CDR1 is MGHRA and CDR2 is YSYEKL. Unmatched junction bases numbered 12, after V lost 2 bases and J lost 2 bases. The CDR3 protein is CASSQLPSRTSPYEQYF. DNA of the CDR3: TGCGCCAGCAGCCAACTTCCTTCCCGGACTAGTCCCTACGAGCAGTACTTC.

The sample holds a few counts of this clone. The chain recombines TRBV27 with TRBJ2-5, with 9 nucleotides matching TRBD1. V gave up 2 bases and J gave up 5 bases; unmatched junction bases: 6. The CDR3 covers 15 residues. From germline, CDR1 is MNHEY and CDR2 SMNVEV (reference sequence). Here the CDR3 reads CASSLGTGFRETQYF. The CDR3 region has the DNA TGTGCCAGCAGTTTAGGGACAGGGTTTCGCGAGACCCAGTACTTC.

This chain connects TRBV19 to TRBJ2-1; D might be TRBD1 (6 bases). The CDR3 is 16 residues long. V was clipped by 4 bases and J by 8 bases, with 21 bases between them. Germline CDR1 reads LNHDA; CDR2 reads SQIVND (reference sequence). The CDR3 coding sequence is TGTGCCAGTAGTAAATTTGGGCAGGCTAGGGGGTATGAGCAGTTCTTC. Its translation is CASSKFGQARGYEQFF.

The sample holds a few counts of this clone. CDR3 protein: CASTGADYGYTF. The CDR3 DNA reads TGTGCCAGCACTGGGGCGGACTATGGCTACACCTTC. The V call is TRBV6-5, the J call TRBJ1-2, with a tentative D call TRBD1 (5 bases). The CDR3 consists of 12 residues. Germline CDR1 reads MNHEY; CDR2 reads SVGAGI. With 7 bases removed from V and 3 bases from J, the gap between germline ends came to 9 bases.

CDR3 nucleotide sequence: TGCGCCAGCAGCGCGACAAGGACAGGGTTTGGGACCCAGTACTTC. It specifies CASSATRTGFGTQYF. The rearrangement uses TRBV5-1 and TRBJ2-5, with 8 bases fitting TRBD1. The V segment lost 4 bases and the J segment 7 bases; nucleotides outside the gene matches: 12. Germline assignment: CDR1 SGHRS and CDR2 YFSETQ. The CDR3 has 15 residues.

This clone was recorded a few times. The chain recombines TRBV24-1 with TRBJ2-3; TRBD1 aligns across 9 bases. CDR1 is KGHDR and CDR2 is SFDVKD in the germline V gene. The ends lost 3 bases at V and 4 bases at J; junction bases unmatched: 7. The CDR3 extends over 16 amino acids. CDR3 sequence: CATSDTGQGTADTQYF. CDR3 sequence (DNA): TGTGCCACCAGTGATACGGGACAGGGTACTGCAGATACGCAGTATTTT.

This sequence joins TRBV18 and TRBJ2-3; 9 bases are shared with TRBD1. V shed 4 bases and J 0 bases; nucleotides not matched to a gene: 8. The CDR3 is 17 amino acids. CDR1 and CDR2 (germline): KGHSH, LQKENI. The CDR3 DNA reads TGTGCCAGCTCACGAAATTACAGGGGGCAGAGCACAGATACGCAGTATTTT. The encoded protein is CASSRNYRGQSTDTQYF.

The CDR3 DNA sequence: TGTGCCAGCAGCCAGACAGAAACCTACGAGCAGTACTTC. Translated: CASSQTETYEQYF. The genes are TRBV11-3 and TRBJ2-7, with D maybe TRBD1 (5 bases). This CDR3 comprises 13 residues. V lost 5 bases and J 2 bases, leaving 10 bases between the germline ends. The germline V gene has CDR1 SGHNT and CDR2 YENEEA.

The rearrangement joins TRBV7-8 to TRBJ2-7; D remains ambiguous. CDR1 is SGHVS, CDR2 FQNEAQ, per germline. Trimming stripped 5 bases from V and 12 bases from J, with 17 bases between. The CDR3 has 12 residues. The CDR3 loop is CASSPGYTTWYF. The CDR3 coding sequence is TGTGCCAGCAGCCCCGGGTACACTACGTGGTACTTC.

This clone turned up a few times. The rearrangement joins TRBV19 to TRBJ1-1, with D tentatively TRBD1 (6 bases). Germline V gene data show CDR1 as LNHDA and CDR2 as SQIVND (reference sequence). This CDR3 region has 15 residues. V shed 5 bases and J shed 1 base, with 14 bases lying between them. The CDR3 reads CASSPVDRQNTEAFF. The CDR3 coding sequence is TGTGCCAGTAGTCCGGTAGACAGGCAGAACACTGAAGCTTTCTTT.

The V gene is TRBV5-4, the J gene TRBJ1-1; D is unresolved. Per germline, CDR1 SGHNT and CDR2 YYREEE (reference sequence). This CDR3 comprises 15 residues. The ends were cut back, 4 bases at V and 2 bases at J, with 15 bases in the middle. The CDR3 here is CASSTDFGSNTEAFF. DNA for the CDR3: TGTGCCAGCAGCACCGATTTTGGCAGTAACACTGAAGCTTTCTTT.

DNA of the CDR3: TGTGCCACCAGCAGAGACCAACTAGCGGGAGAGAGATATTTT. Protein product: CATSRDQLAGERYF. The V gene is TRBV15, the J gene TRBJ2-3; 11 positions agree with TRBD2. The CDR3 runs 14 residues. Germline loops: CDR1 LNHNV, CDR2 YYDKDF (reference sequence). Losses at the gene ends were 0 bases for V and 15 bases for J; bases not matched to a gene: 8.

The chain carries TRBV12-3 or TRBV12-4 and TRBJ1-2; D gene unclear. Deletions cut 6 bases from V and 4 bases from J, with 9 bases between. The length of the CDR3 is 12 residues. The CDR3 loop is CASSGESYGYTF. CDR3 nucleotides: TGTGCCAGCAGCGGTGAATCCTATGGCTACACCTTC.

This chain's CDR3 is CASRAGSYNSPLHF. CDR3 DNA sequence: TGTGCCAGCAGAGCGGGTTCCTATAATTCACCCCTCCACTTT. This chain connects TRBV28 to TRBJ1-6; D is uncertain. Trimming cost V 6 bases and J 1 base, with 7 bases left between them. In germline, CDR1 is MDHEN, CDR2 SYDVKM. The CDR3 is made up of 14 amino acids.

The rearrangement uses TRBV14 and TRBJ1-1; D is perhaps TRBD1 (6 bases). The V end was cut by 1 base, the J end by 4 bases, with 13 bases between. Germline lookup yields CDR1 SGHDN and CDR2 FVKESK. The CDR3 covers 15 residues. The CDR3 nucleotides are TGTGCCAGCAGCCAAGTCCAGGGGCCGGGCACTGAAGCTTTCTTT. This gives the protein CASSQVQGPGTEAFF.

The chain uses TRBV19 and TRBJ2-1, with TRBD2 as a possible D gene (5 bases). Trimming took off 5 bases at V and 0 bases at J, with 14 bases between the two ends. The germline V gene has CDR1 LNHDA and CDR2 SQIVND (reference sequence). CDR3 length equals 16 residues. The CDR3 DNA reads TGTGCCAGTAGTGGGGAGCGACAAAACTCCTACAATGAGCAGTTCTTC. Its protein is CASSGERQNSYNEQFF.

The rearrangement links TRBV5-1 to TRBJ2-5; TRBD2 agrees at 10 bases. Germline V gives CDR1 SGHRS, CDR2 YFSETQ. The CDR3 sequence is 14 residues long. With V trimmed by 3 bases and J by 2 bases, 1 base remained unmatched. This CDR3 is CASSWTSGQETQYF. DNA for the CDR3: TGCGCCAGCAGCTGGACTAGCGGACAAGAGACCCAGTACTTC.

The chain uses TRBV7-9 and TRBJ1-2, with a tentative D call TRBD1 (6 bases). The CDR3 is 13 amino acids. V was cut by 0 bases and J by 7 bases, with 9 bases left in between. Germline V gene sequence: CDR1 SEHNR, CDR2 FQNEAQ (reference sequence). CDR3 DNA sequence: TGTGCCAGCAGCTTAGCGGGGGCGAGTGGCTACACCTTC. Protein: CASSLAGASGYTF. Complete variable domain (other parts from reference TRBV7-9 and TRBJ1-2): DTGVSQNPRHKITKRGQNVTFRCDPISEHNRLYWYRQTLGQGPEFLTYFQNEAQLEKSRLLSDRFSAERPKGSFSTLEIQRTEQGDSAMYLCASSLAGASGYTFGSGTRLTVV.

This chain joins TRBV9 and TRBJ2-1; tentatively, D is TRBD2 (6 bases). Germline V lookup: CDR1 SGDLS, CDR2 YYNGEE. V lost 2 bases and J lost 0, with 9 bases in between. The CDR3 consists of 15 residues. The CDR3 spells CASSVGGASYNEQFF. The CDR3 DNA reads TGTGCCAGCAGCGTTGGCGGGGCCTCCTACAATGAGCAGTTCTTC.

The CDR3 spells CASSFPGALGGYTF. The DNA for the CDR3 is TGTGCCAGCAGCTTCCCTGGGGCCCTTGGTGGCTACACCTTC. The chain couples TRBV11-1 to TRBJ1-2, with D possibly matching TRBD1 (5 bases). The CDR3 length is 14 residues. Trimming left V 3 bases short and J 7 bases short, with 15 bases between. Germline values: CDR1 SGHAT, CDR2 FQDESV (reference sequence).

This rearrangement joins TRBV19 to TRBJ1-2; D possibly corresponds to TRBD1 (6 bases). Germline CDR1 LNHDA, CDR2 SQIVND (reference sequence). V was cut by 4 bases and J by 5 bases, with 8 bases left in between. CDR3 length: 12 residues. The CDR3 DNA follows: TGTGCCAGTAGTACGGGACAATATGGCTACACCTTC. Its translation is CASSTGQYGYTF.